Listed below are T cell receptor beta chains from one sample, sequenced in a study of technical replicates of blood from four donors. TCRdb keeps only in-frame clones here, not all; method: immunoSEQ multiplex PCR. This table holds approximately 79,000 clones, over 75% found once. Sequencing used T cells isolated from PBMCs. The origin of the receptors is a human donor in good health. Both conserved end residues are part of each CDR3. A D gene is named only where the DNA matches it firmly. Some rows have no size entry. The others give once, few or many, or a class for an expanded clone.

size: NA
V: TRBV12-5
D: TRBD2
J: TRBJ2-1
DNA: TGTGCTAGTGGTTGGGGGACTAGCGGGTACAATGAGCAGTTCTTC
CDR3: CASGWGTSGYNEQFF

size: NA
V: TRBV6-1
D: NA
J: TRBJ2-3
DNA: TGTGCCAGCACCTTGATCTCTACCTCAGATACGCAGTATTTT
CDR3: CASTLISTSDTQYF

size: NA
V: TRBV6-1
D: NA
J: TRBJ2-5
DNA: TGTGCCAGCAGTGGGGGTAGCGATAGAGAGACCCAGTACTTC
CDR3: CASSGGSDRETQYF

size: once
V: TRBV6-5
D: TRBD1
J: TRBJ1-1
DNA: TGTGCCACCCGGACAGGGGGTAGTAGCACTGAAGCTTTCTTT
CDR3: CATRTGGSSTEAFF

size: NA
V: TRBV28
D: TRBD1
J: TRBJ1-5
DNA: TGTGCCAGCAGGGAGGGACAGGGGGTTGGGCAGCCCCAGCATTTT
CDR3: CASREGQGVGQPQHF

size: NA
V: TRBV6-1
D: NA
J: TRBJ1-2
DNA: TGTGCCAGCAGTGATCCGGGCTATGGCTACACCTTC
CDR3: CASSDPGYGYTF

size: few
V: TRBV18
D: NA
J: TRBJ1-2
DNA: TGTGCCAGCTCACCAAGTGAGTCCTATGGCTACACCTTC
CDR3: CASSPSESYGYTF

size: NA
V: TRBV2
D: NA
J: TRBJ2-7
DNA: TGTGCCAGCAGTCCAGTAGGGACATCGGGGTCCTACTACGAGCAGTACTTC
CDR3: CASSPVGTSGSYYEQYF

size: once
V: TRBV28
D: NA
J: TRBJ1-2
DNA: TGTGCCAGCAGTTTTCAGGGCAACTATGGCTACACCTTC
CDR3: CASSFQGNYGYTF

size: once
V: TRBV4-3
D: NA
J: TRBJ2-7
DNA: TGCGCCAGCAGCCAAGATCGTGTTGGTACAGGGAGATCCTACGAGCAGTACTTC
CDR3: CASSQDRVGTGRSYEQYF

size: NA
V: TRBV7-3
D: TRBD1
J: TRBJ2-1
DNA: TGTGCCAGCAGCTTATGGACAGGTGAGCAGTTCTTC
CDR3: CASSLWTGEQFF

size: NA
V: TRBV2
D: TRBD1
J: TRBJ2-7
DNA: TGTGCCAGCAAAGGACAGGGGAGCTCCTACGAGCAGTACTTC
CDR3: CASKGQGSSYEQYF

size: NA
V: TRBV15
D: NA
J: TRBJ1-3
DNA: TGTGCCACCAGCAGAGACGTCGGAGAGGGGGTCCCTTTTATCATATATTTT
CDR3: CATSRDVGEGVPFIIYF